A selection of T cell receptor beta chains follows, all from one sample in a study of OX40 agonist ivuxolimab in advanced cancers. Libraries were prepared by immunoSEQ multiplex PCR; TCRdb keeps only in-frame clonotypes and omits some of them. The profile shows about 58,000 clones, about 86% of them singletons. The sample consisted of CD4+ or CD8+ T cells sorted from blood, taken in a trial of the OX40 agonist ivuxolimab. These receptors originate from an adult with an advanced solid tumor such as melanoma, head and neck, liver or kidney cancer. Each CDR3 is given with its conserved first and last residue. A D gene is named only where the DNA matches it firmly. Some rows mark clone size as missing; the rest say once, few, many or name a class of expanded clone.

V	size	length	D	J	CDR3	DNA
TRBV19	.	12	TRBD1	TRBJ1-2	CASMSGGWGYTF	TGTGCCAGTATGTCAGGGGGCTGGGGCTACACCTTC
TRBV2	.	13	.	TRBJ1-6	CASSSRLPSPLHF	TGTGCCAGCAGTTCCCGACTGCCTTCGCCCCTCCACTTT
TRBV12-5	.	13	TRBD1	TRBJ1-5	CASGDRAEQPQHF	TGTGCTAGTGGTGACAGGGCAGAACAGCCCCAGCATTTT
TRBV19	.	12	.	TRBJ1-1	CASRLEERAAFF	TGTGCCAGTCGGTTGGAGGAGCGGGCGGCTTTCTTT
TRBV2	.	17	TRBD1	TRBJ1-1	CASSEMGFTGVNTEAFF	TGTGCCAGCAGTGAAATGGGTTTCACAGGGGTGAACACTGAAGCTTTCTTT
TRBV6-5	.	14	.	TRBJ1-1	CASTPAGFGTEAFF	TGTGCCAGCACCCCGGCAGGGTTTGGCACTGAAGCTTTCTTT
TRBV7-3	few	13	.	TRBJ1-2	CASSFGQNYGYTF	TGTGCCAGCAGCTTTGGGCAGAACTATGGCTACACCTTC
TRBV16	.	14	.	TRBJ1-2	CASSSGRDNYGYTF	TGTGCCAGCAGCTCAGGACGGGACAACTATGGCTACACCTTC
TRBV5-4	.	16	TRBD1	TRBJ2-3	CATKGDRGRSTDTQYF	TGTGCCACCAAGGGGGACAGGGGGCGCAGCACAGATACGCAGTATTTT
TRBV18	.	12	.	TRBJ2-5	CASSPLGGTQYF	TGTGCCAGCTCACCGCTCGGTGGGACCCAGTACTTC
TRBV5-1	.	17	.	TRBJ2-3	CASSLVAWGTSTDTQYF	TGCGCCAGCAGCTTGGTTGCCTGGGGCACCAGCACAGATACGCAGTATTTT
TRBV11-2	.	15	.	TRBJ2-1	CASSLGIWGENEQFF	TGTGCCAGCAGCTTAGGGATCTGGGGGGAGAATGAGCAGTTCTTC
TRBV5-1	.	15	TRBD1	TRBJ1-1	CASSSSGQGNTEAFF	TGCGCCAGCAGCTCGTCGGGACAGGGGAACACTGAAGCTTTCTTT
TRBV5-6	.	12	.	TRBJ2-5	CASSLGQSGRYF	TGTGCCAGCAGCTTGGGACAGTCTGGTAGGTACTTC
TRBV6-5	.	16	.	TRBJ1-3	CASSYSSRGSGNTIYF	TGTGCCAGCAGTTACTCGAGCAGGGGCTCTGGAAACACCATATATTTT
TRBV5-1	once	18	TRBD1	TRBJ1-2	CASSLAPRSTGANYGYTF	TGCGCCAGCAGCTTGGCGCCTCGGTCGACAGGGGCCAACTATGGCTACACCTTC
TRBV28	.	14	TRBD1	TRBJ2-3	CASSSPTGMKTQYF	TGTGCCAGCAGTTCGCCGACAGGGATGAAAACGCAGTATTTT
TRBV10-1	.	14	TRBD1	TRBJ2-7	CASSESGQGQEQYF	TGCGCCAGCAGTGAGTCCGGACAGGGACAAGAGCAGTACTTC
TRBV20-1	few	11	.	TRBJ2-1	CSAYEYNEQFF	TGCAGTGCTTACGAGTACAATGAGCAGTTCTTC
TRBV5-1	few	15	TRBD1	TRBJ1-2	CASSSDRPRGYGYTF	TGCGCCAGCAGCTCGGACAGGCCCCGAGGCTATGGCTACACCTTC
TRBV6-5	.	11	.	TRBJ2-7	CASTFGNEQYF	TGTGCCAGCACCTTTGGTAACGAGCAGTACTTC
TRBV5-6	.	16	.	TRBJ1-3	CASSLYGTHSGNTIYF	TGTGCCAGCAGCTTGTATGGCACCCACTCTGGAAACACCATATATTTT
TRBV5-1	.	14	.	TRBJ2-5	CASSLEGGQETQYF	TGCGCCAGCAGCTTGGAGGGGGGCCAAGAGACCCAGTACTTC
TRBV6-1	.	14	TRBD1	TRBJ2-3	CASSEGDSRDTQYF	TGTGCCAGCAGTGAAGGGGACAGTAGAGATACGCAGTATTTT
TRBV27	.	13	.	TRBJ1-3	CASSKGSGNTIYF	TGTGCCAGCAGTAAGGGGTCTGGAAACACCATATATTTT
TRBV11-2	.	15	.	TRBJ2-5	CASSLDRTIQETQYF	TGTGCCAGCAGCTTAGATAGGACGATACAAGAGACCCAGTACTTC
TRBV5-1	.	17	TRBD2	TRBJ2-3	CASSPLGAGATPDTQYF	TGCGCCAGCAGCCCCTTAGGAGCGGGGGCAACCCCAGATACGCAGTATTTT
TRBV7-8	once	15	.	TRBJ1-5	CASTLGGTTNQPQHF	TGTGCCAGCACCTTAGGCGGGACTACCAATCAGCCCCAGCATTTT
TRBV4-2	.	18	TRBD1	TRBJ2-5	CASSQDGNRGLQQETQYF	TGTGCCAGCAGCCAAGATGGAAACAGGGGGCTACAACAAGAGACCCAGTACTTC
TRBV7-6	.	13	.	TRBJ1-2	CASSFGWDYGYTF	TGTGCCAGCAGCTTTGGTTGGGACTATGGCTACACCTTC
TRBV6-1	.	15	.	TRBJ2-7	CASSERPGLTYEQYF	TGTGCCAGCAGTGAACGGCCAGGATTGACCTACGAGCAGTACTTC
TRBV5-1	.	16	TRBD2	TRBJ2-2	CASSPILAGNTGELFF	TGCGCCAGCAGCCCGATTTTAGCGGGGAACACCGGGGAGCTGTTTTTT
TRBV19	.	14	.	TRBJ1-2	CASSAPPANYGYTF	TGTGCCAGTAGCGCGCCCCCAGCTAACTATGGCTACACCTTC
TRBV6-6	.	14	.	TRBJ1-2	CASSYGTQGYGYTF	TGTGCCAGCAGTTACGGGACACAGGGTTATGGCTACACCTTC
TRBV18	few	14	.	TRBJ1-3	CASSPRTSGNTIYF	TGTGCCAGCTCACCAAGGACTTCTGGAAACACCATATATTTT
TRBV2	.	15	TRBD1	TRBJ2-2	CASSRQGAQTGELFF	TGTGCCAGCAGTCGACAGGGGGCGCAAACCGGGGAGCTGTTTTTT
TRBV18	.	13	.	TRBJ1-1	CASSPPMRSEAFF	TGTGCCAGCTCACCACCTATGAGGTCTGAAGCTTTCTTT
TRBV7-9	.	15	TRBD1	TRBJ2-5	CASSLEGRTGETQYF	TGTGCCAGCAGCTTAGAAGGCCGGACAGGAGAGACCCAGTACTTC
TRBV7-2	.	13	.	TRBJ2-3	CASSLGGTDTQYF	TGTGCCAGCAGCTTAGGGGGCACAGATACGCAGTATTTT